Given below is one T cell receptor beta chain in context. The target antigen is unknown. The sample originates from a study of identical twins. From germline, CDR1 is MNHNY and CDR2 SVGAGI (reference sequence). The CDR3 length is 12 residues. V lost 2 bases to trimming and J lost 7 bases, with 6 bases between them. A universal primer site was added by template switching, and unique molecular identifiers were carried by the cDNA. TCRdb re-derived calls from the 5' RACE reads in MiXCR, one entry per CDR3 protein. The sample consists of 1,800,000 or so distinct CDR3 sequences, 25% to 35% of them appearing once. General observations from the study: For zero-insertion analyses, partial confounding could come from invariant MAIT and iNKT cells. Out-of-frame TCR alpha sharing observed in monozygotic twins exceeded model estimates. The same donors were not followed; conclusions instead depended on cross-sectional statistical analysis.

The chain employs TRBV6-6 and TRBJ1-5; D gene ambiguous. The specimen was cord blood. The sequence was collected from a newborn girl in good health. The CDR3 here is CASSYDRQPQHF. CDR3 nucleotide sequence: TGTGCCAGCAGTTACGACCGGCAGCCCCAGCATTTT.